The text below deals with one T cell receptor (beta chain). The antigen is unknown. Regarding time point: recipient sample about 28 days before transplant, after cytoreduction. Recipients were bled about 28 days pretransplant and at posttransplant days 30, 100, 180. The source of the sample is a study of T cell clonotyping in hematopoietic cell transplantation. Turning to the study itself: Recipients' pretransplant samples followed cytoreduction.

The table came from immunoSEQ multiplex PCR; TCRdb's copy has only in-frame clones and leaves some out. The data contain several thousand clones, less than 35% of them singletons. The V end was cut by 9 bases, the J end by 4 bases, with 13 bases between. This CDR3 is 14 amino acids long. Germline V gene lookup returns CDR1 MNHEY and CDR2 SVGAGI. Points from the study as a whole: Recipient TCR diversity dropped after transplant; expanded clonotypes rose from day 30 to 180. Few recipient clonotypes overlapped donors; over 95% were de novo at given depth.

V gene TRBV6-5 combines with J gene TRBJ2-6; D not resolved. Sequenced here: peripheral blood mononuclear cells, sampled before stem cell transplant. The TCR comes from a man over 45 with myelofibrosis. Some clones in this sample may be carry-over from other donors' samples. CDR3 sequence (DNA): TGTGCCAGTACCCAGGTACCAGGGGCCAACGTCCTGACTTTC. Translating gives CASTQVPGANVLTF.